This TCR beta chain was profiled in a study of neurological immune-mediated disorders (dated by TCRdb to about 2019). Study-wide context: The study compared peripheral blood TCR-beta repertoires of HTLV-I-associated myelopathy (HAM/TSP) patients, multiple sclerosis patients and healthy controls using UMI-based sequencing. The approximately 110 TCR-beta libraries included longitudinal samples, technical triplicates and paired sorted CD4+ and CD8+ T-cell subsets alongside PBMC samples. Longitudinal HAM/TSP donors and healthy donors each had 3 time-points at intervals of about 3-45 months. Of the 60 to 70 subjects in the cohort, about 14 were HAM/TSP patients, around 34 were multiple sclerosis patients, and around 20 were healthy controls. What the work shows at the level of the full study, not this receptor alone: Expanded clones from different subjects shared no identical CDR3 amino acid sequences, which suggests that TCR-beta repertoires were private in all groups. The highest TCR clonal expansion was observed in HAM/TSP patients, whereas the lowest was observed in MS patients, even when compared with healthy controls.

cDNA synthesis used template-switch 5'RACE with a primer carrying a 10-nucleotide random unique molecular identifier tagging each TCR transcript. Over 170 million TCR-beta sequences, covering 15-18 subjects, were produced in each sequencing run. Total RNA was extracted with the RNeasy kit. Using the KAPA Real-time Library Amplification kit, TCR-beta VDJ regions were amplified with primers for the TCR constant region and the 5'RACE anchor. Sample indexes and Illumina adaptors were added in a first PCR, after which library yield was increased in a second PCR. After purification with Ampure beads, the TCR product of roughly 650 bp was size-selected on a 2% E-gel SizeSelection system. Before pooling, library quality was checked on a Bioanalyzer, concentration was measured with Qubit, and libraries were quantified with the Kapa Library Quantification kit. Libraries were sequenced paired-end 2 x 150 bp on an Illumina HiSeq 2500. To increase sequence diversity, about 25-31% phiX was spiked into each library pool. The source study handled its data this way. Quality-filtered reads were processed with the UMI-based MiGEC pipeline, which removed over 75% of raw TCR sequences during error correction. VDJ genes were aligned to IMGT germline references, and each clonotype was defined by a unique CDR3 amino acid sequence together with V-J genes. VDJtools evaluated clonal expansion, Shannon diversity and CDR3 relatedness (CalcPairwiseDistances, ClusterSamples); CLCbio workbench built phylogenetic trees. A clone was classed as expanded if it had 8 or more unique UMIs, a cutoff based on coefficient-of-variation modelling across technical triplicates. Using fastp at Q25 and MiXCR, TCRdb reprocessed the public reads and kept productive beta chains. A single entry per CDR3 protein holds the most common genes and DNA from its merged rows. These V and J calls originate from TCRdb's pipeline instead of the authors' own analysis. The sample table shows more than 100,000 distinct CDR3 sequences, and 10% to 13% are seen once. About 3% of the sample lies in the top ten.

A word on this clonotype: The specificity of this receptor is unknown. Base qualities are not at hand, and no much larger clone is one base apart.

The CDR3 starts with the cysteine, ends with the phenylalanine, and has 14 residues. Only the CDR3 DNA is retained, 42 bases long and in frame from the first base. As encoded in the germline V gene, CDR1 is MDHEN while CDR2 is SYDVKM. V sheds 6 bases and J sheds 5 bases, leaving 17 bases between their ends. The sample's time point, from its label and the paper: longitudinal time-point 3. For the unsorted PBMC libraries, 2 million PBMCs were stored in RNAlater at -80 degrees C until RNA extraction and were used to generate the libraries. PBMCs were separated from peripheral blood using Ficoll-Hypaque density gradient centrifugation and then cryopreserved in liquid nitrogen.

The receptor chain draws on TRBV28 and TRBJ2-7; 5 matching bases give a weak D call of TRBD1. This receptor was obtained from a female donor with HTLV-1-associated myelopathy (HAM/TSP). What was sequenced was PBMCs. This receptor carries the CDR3 CASRGTGIHHEQYF. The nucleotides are TGTGCCAGCAGGGGAACAGGCATCCATCACGAGCAGTACTTC.